The sequence of this TCR beta chain was determined in a study of T-cell reconstitution after alpha-beta-depleted transplantation in children. V lost 2 bases to trimming and J lost 1 base, with 14 bases between them. Germline CDR1 and CDR2: LNHDA and SQIVND (reference sequence). This CDR3 region has 16 residues. Note on this clonotype: The antigen is not known.

During its preparation, the TCRbeta library received unique molecular identifiers. TCRdb ran MiXCR on the PCR reads and lists one entry per CDR3 protein. The sample has about 590,000 distinct CDR3 sequences; around 13% are singletons. General observations from the study: Most T-cell counts and diversity one year after the transplant came from T cells that were newly produced. Reports say that about two months after transplant, the alpha-beta T cells came out of several hundred graft clones that had expanded. Surviving recipient T cells and thymic progenitors accounted for the high day-60 TCRbeta diversity observed in some patients.

The sample was PBMCs, mostly from graft donor cells, taken 360 days after TCRalphabeta/CD19-depleted stem cell transplant. The TCR was taken from a male patient younger than 18 who had a stem cell transplant for acute myeloid leukemia, so the T cells may come from the graft donor. This chain links TRBV19 with TRBJ1-1, with a tentative D call TRBD1 (6 bases). CDR3 region: CASSIFLGGPNTEAFF. The CDR3 DNA follows: TGTGCCAGTAGTATATTTTTAGGGGGACCGAACACTGAAGCTTTCTTT. The whole variable domain, filled in from reference TRBV19 and TRBJ1-1, reads DGGITQSPKYLFRKEGQNVTLSCEQNLNHDAMYWYRQDPGQGLRLIYYSQIVNDFQKGDIAEGYSVSREKKESFPLTVTSAQKNPTAFYLCASSIFLGGPNTEAFFGQGTRLTVV.